These 31 T cell receptor beta chains came from one sample sequenced in a study of lung T cells in sarcoidosis with Löfgren's syndrome. TCRdb recomputed calls from the reads with MiXCR, one row per CDR3 protein. The sample includes about 19,000 distinct CDR3 sequences, around 20% of them seen just once. The sample was CD4+ T cells from bronchoalveolar lavage. The receptors originated from a human donor with sarcoidosis (Löfgren's syndrome or another form), or a control subject (not recorded which).

The CDR3 sequence is CASSSTSGSAEKYNEQFF. The DNA for the CDR3 is TGTGCCAGCAGTTCCACTAGCGGGAGTGCCGAAAAATACAATGAGCAGTTCTTC. This chain uses TRBV12-3 or TRBV12-4 with TRBJ2-1, with TRBD2 identical over 11 bases. The V gene end was trimmed by 4 bases and the J gene end by 4 bases; junction bases not matched to a gene: 12. The CDR3 totals 18 residues.

This clonotype has a count of ten or more. The J gene is TRBJ1-2, the V gene TRBV4-2; D gene unclear. V dropped 3 bases and J dropped 8 bases, with 13 bases sitting between them. The CDR3 loop spans 13 amino acids. Germline CDR1 reads LGHNA; CDR2 reads YNFKEQ. CDR3 sequence reads: CASSQESNRGYTF. CDR3 bases: TGTGCCAGCAGCCAGGAATCCAATCGCGGCTACACCTTC.

This clonotype is medium-sized in the sample. V gene TRBV28 combines with J gene TRBJ2-7; 7 bases are a match to TRBD1. V dropped 4 bases and J dropped 2; count of bases not matched to a gene: 8. The germline CDR1 and CDR2 sequences are MDHEN and SYDVKM. The CDR3 has 15 amino acids. This chain's CDR3 is CASSSTGTATYEQYF. The CDR3 bases are TGTGCCAGCAGTTCCACCGGGACAGCAACCTACGAGCAGTACTTC.

This clonotype was seen ten or more times. CDR3 residues: CASSQREGQNPWTQYF. In DNA form, the CDR3 reads TGTGCCAGCAGCCAAAGAGAGGGTCAGAACCCGTGGACCCAGTACTTC. The chain recombines TRBV4-2 with TRBJ2-5; possible D gene TRBD2, 5 bases. V dropped 2 bases and J dropped 7 bases, with 20 bases sitting between them. CDR3 size: 16 residues. Germline CDR1 LGHNA, CDR2 YNFKEQ.

By share, this clonotype counts as medium-sized. V is TRBV15 and J is TRBJ1-1, with D unclear. V lost 1 base and J 1 base, leaving 10 bases between the germline ends. This CDR3 is 15 amino acids long. Germline V gene data show CDR1 as LNHNV and CDR2 as YYDKDF (reference sequence). In nucleotides, the CDR3 is TGTGCCACCAGCAGAGCGGGAGAGAGGAACACTGAAGCTTTCTTT. It specifies CATSRAGERNTEAFF.

This clonotype rates as medium-sized. The chain couples TRBV27 to TRBJ1-1; a weak D match, TRBD1 (5 bases). The CDR3 spans 15 residues. Deletions cut 4 bases from V and 1 base from J, with 13 bases between. The germline CDR1 and CDR2 sequences are MNHEY and SMNVEV (reference sequence). CDR3 in amino acids: CASSSSGTWNTEAFF. DNA of the CDR3: TGTGCCAGCAGTTCCTCAGGGACGTGGAACACTGAAGCTTTCTTT.

This clonotype is medium-sized. V and J are TRBV6-6 and TRBJ1-2; D not certain. The V end lost 0 bases, the J end lost 7 bases, and 9 bases lay between the germline ends. The germline gives CDR1 MNHNY, CDR2 SVGAGI (reference sequence). This CDR3 is 13 amino acids long. This CDR3 is CASSYSIRGGYTF. The CDR3 region has the DNA TGTGCCAGCAGTTACTCGATTCGGGGTGGCTACACCTTC.

This clonotype appeared a few times. V gene TRBV4-1 combines with J gene TRBJ2-7, with D unresolved. CDR1 is MGHRA and CDR2 is YSYEKL in the germline V gene. V lost 3 bases and J 2 bases, leaving 17 bases between the germline ends. This CDR3 spans 16 amino acids. The CDR3 reads CASSHDTVGKTYEQYF. CDR3 in DNA: TGCGCCAGCAGCCATGATACTGTTGGTAAAACCTACGAGCAGTACTTC.

The gene calls are TRBV20-1 and TRBJ2-3; TRBD2 aligns across 8 bases. The length of the CDR3 is 15 residues. Unmatched junction bases numbered 6, after V lost 1 base and J lost 3 bases. Germline CDR1 DFQATT, CDR2 SNEGSKA (reference sequence). The CDR3 bases are TGCAGTGCTAGAGTTGGGACTAGTTATACAGATACGCAGTATTTT. This translates into CSARVGTSYTDTQYF.

This clonotype was seen ten or more times. The chain employs TRBV28 and TRBJ1-6; D is uncertain. V shed 2 bases and J shed 9 bases, with 11 bases lying between them. The CDR3 is made up of 14 amino acids. Germline loops: CDR1 MDHEN, CDR2 SYDVKM. For the CDR3, the DNA is TGTGCCAGCAGTTTAAGAGCTGGGTTTTCACCCCTCCACTTT. Translation gives CASSLRAGFSPLHF.

The table lists this clonotype with a few counts. The J gene is TRBJ2-5, the V gene TRBV29-1, with TRBD2 identical over 10 bases. After removal of 4 bases from V and 4 bases from J, the junction contained 3 bases not matched to a gene. CDR3 size: 13 residues. Germline values: CDR1 SQVTM, CDR2 ANQGSEA. The CDR3 here is CSVGSSGRETQYF. The CDR3 DNA is TGCAGCGTTGGGTCTAGCGGGAGAGAGACCCAGTACTTC.

In its sample, this clonotype ranks as medium-sized. This chain links TRBV10-3 with TRBJ2-5, with a weak D call TRBD1 (5 bases). From germline, CDR1 is ENHRY and CDR2 SYGVKD. Trimming pared 5 bases from V and 3 bases from J, leaving 7 bases between. This CDR3 is built from 12 residues. This CDR3 reads CAISLTEETQYF. CDR3 sequence (DNA): TGTGCCATCAGTCTGACAGAAGAGACCCAGTACTTC.

About this clonotype itself: A much larger clone sits a single nucleotide away, making a read error possible. V is TRBV5-1 and J is TRBJ2-2, with 8 bases that match TRBD2. J was trimmed by 5 bases and V by 4 bases; bases with no gene match: 10. The CDR3 covers 16 residues. Germline V gene lookup returns CDR1 SGHRS and CDR2 YFSETQ. The CDR3 nucleotides read TGCGCCAGCAGCCCGCGACCGGGACTAGGGACCGGGGAGCTGTTTTTT. Translation: CASSPRPGLGTGELFF. The whole variable domain, filled in from reference TRBV5-1 and TRBJ2-2, reads KAGVTQTPRYLIKTRGQQVTLSCSPISGHRSVSWYQQTPGQGLQFLFEYFSETQRNKGNFPGRFSGRQFSNSRSEMNVSTLELGDSALYLCASSPRPGLGTGELFFGEGSRLTVL.

This clonotype was observed at least ten times. The CDR3 is CAITKTGEGFDEQYF. The CDR3 DNA reads as TGTGCCATCACCAAGACAGGGGAGGGTTTCGACGAGCAGTACTTC. The V gene is TRBV6-1, the J gene TRBJ2-7; D is perhaps TRBD1 (8 bases). The germline V and J ends were trimmed by 10 bases and 5 bases, with 24 bases remaining between them. In germline, CDR1 is MNHNS, CDR2 SASEGT. The CDR3 covers 15 residues.

This clonotype was recorded at least ten times. This sequence joins TRBV28 and TRBJ1-5, with 11 bases matching TRBD1. J was trimmed by 0 bases and V by 4 bases; bases with no gene match: 5. This CDR3 spans 17 amino acids. The germline V gene encodes CDR1 MDHEN and CDR2 SYDVKM. The CDR3, as DNA: TGTGCCAGCAGTTCTTGGGACAGGGGGTATAGCAATCAGCCCCAGCATTTT. Protein product: CASSSWDRGYSNQPQHF.

Worth noting for this clonotype: Just one base apart from a much larger clone, this may be a read error. The chain employs TRBV7-9 and TRBJ2-1, with D perhaps given as TRBD1 or TRBD2 (5 bases each). Germline values: CDR1 SEHNR, CDR2 FQNEAQ (reference sequence). The CDR3 runs to 12 residues. The CDR3 sequence is CASSWGNNEQLF. CDR3 DNA: TGTGCCAGCAGCTGGGGGAACAATGAGCAGCTCTTC.

The sample holds many counts of this clonotype. The rearrangement joins TRBV5-1 to TRBJ1-1; D possibly corresponds to TRBD1 (6 bases). The V end was cut by 4 bases, the J end by 5 bases, with 12 bases between. CDR3 size: 13 residues. Germline loops: CDR1 SGHRS, CDR2 YFSETQ. CDR3 DNA: TGCGCCAGCAGCCCAACAGGGTCGACTGAAGCTTTCTTT. Translated, it gives CASSPTGSTEAFF.

Of note for this clonotype: Since the CDR3 does not end with the conserved phenylalanine or tryptophan, this likely comes from a read error. The chain has TRBV7-3 and TRBJ2-3; D is possibly TRBD2 (6 bases). Per the germline V gene, CDR1 is SGHTA and CDR2 is FQGTGA. The germline V and J ends were trimmed by 3 bases and 4 bases, with 11 bases remaining between them. There are 14 residues in the CDR3. Written as DNA, the CDR3 is TGTGCCAGCAGCTTCGACTCGGGGGCAGATACGCAGTATATT. It codes for CASSFDSGADTQYI.

The chain carries TRBV5-1 and TRBJ2-5, with 9 bases matching TRBD1. J lost 4 bases, V lost 2 bases, and 6 bases had no gene match. Germline values: CDR1 SGHRS, CDR2 YFSETQ. This CDR3 region has 15 residues. This chain's CDR3 is CASSFGPGQGETQYF. The CDR3 DNA reads as TGCGCCAGCAGCTTCGGTCCGGGACAGGGAGAGACCCAGTACTTC.

In the case of this clonotype: A much bigger clone sits one base away, suggesting this may be a read error. The chain couples TRBV10-3 to TRBJ2-3; 12 positions agree with TRBD2. Germline V gene data show CDR1 as ENHRY and CDR2 as SYGVKD. The CDR3 spans 17 residues. The junction had 8 bases not matched to a gene; V was cut back by 2 bases and J by 5 bases. The CDR3 DNA reads TGTGCCATCAGTGAGGACCCGACTAGCGGGAGCGGAGATACGCAGTATTTT. This codes for CAISEDPTSGSGDTQYF.

This clonotype was recorded many times. This chain joins TRBV27 and TRBJ1-2; D is unclear. Trimming left V 2 bases short and J 4 bases short, with 8 bases between. The CDR3 is 13 residues long. Germline CDR1 MNHEY, CDR2 SMNVEV (reference sequence). The CDR3 here is CASSLGQFYGYTF. The CDR3 DNA sequence: TGTGCCAGCAGTTTAGGTCAGTTCTATGGCTACACCTTC.

The chain uses TRBV19 and TRBJ2-3, with 12 bases aligning to TRBD2. This CDR3 is built from 17 residues. The germline CDR1 and CDR2 sequences are LNHDA and SQIVND (reference sequence). V lost 5 bases and J lost 0; bases outside the gene matches: 6. CDR3 sequence: CASSSWTSGISTDTQYF. Here the CDR3 DNA reads TGTGCCAGTAGTTCTTGGACTAGCGGGATTAGCACAGATACGCAGTATTTT. The variable domain in full, with the rest retrieved from reference TRBV19 and TRBJ2-3, is DGGITQSPKYLFRKEGQNVTLSCEQNLNHDAMYWYRQDPGQGLRLIYYSQIVNDFQKGDIAEGYSVSREKKESFPLTVTSAQKNPTAFYLCASSSWTSGISTDTQYFGPGTRLTVL.

V gene TRBV29-1 combines with J gene TRBJ1-2, with D tentatively TRBD1 (5 bases). The CDR3 is 13 amino acids. Germline values: CDR1 SQVTM, CDR2 ANQGSEA. Trimming took off 1 base at V and 8 bases at J, with 14 bases between the two ends. The CDR3, as DNA: TGCAGCGTTGAAGGATCGAGGGGATCAGGCTACACCTTC. It translates to CSVEGSRGSGYTF.

The rearrangement uses TRBV7-9 and TRBJ1-6; no firm D call. This CDR3 contains 15 residues. V was clipped by 3 bases and J by 17 bases, with 23 bases between them. The germline gives CDR1 SEHNR, CDR2 FQNEAQ (reference sequence). The CDR3 here is CASSFRGSPGSPFHF. In nucleotides, the CDR3 is TGTGCCAGCAGCTTCCGAGGGTCCCCCGGTTCGCCCTTCCACTTT.

Regarding this clonotype: A read error may explain this, as a much larger clone is one base away. The chain recombines TRBV7-9 with TRBJ2-5, with D unclear. This CDR3 contains 12 residues. V lost 3 bases, J lost 5 bases, and 7 bases lay in between. Germline CDR1 is SEHNR and CDR2 is FQNEAQ (reference sequence). CDR3 loop: CASSFVGETQYF. The CDR3 nucleotides are TGTGCCAGCAGCTTTGTTGGGGAGACCCAGTACTTC.

This clonotype was seen a few times. The chain joins TRBV12-5 to TRBJ1-1; D possibly corresponds to TRBD1 (5 bases). The CDR3 covers 14 residues. The ends were cut back, 3 bases at V and 2 bases at J, with 10 bases in the middle. Per the germline V gene, CDR1 is LGHNT and CDR2 is FRNRAP. This CDR3 reads CASGFRRGNTEAFF. DNA for the CDR3: TGTGCTAGTGGTTTTCGGAGGGGAAACACTGAAGCTTTCTTT.

This clonotype was counted many times. The J gene is TRBJ2-1, the V gene TRBV28; 12 bases agree with TRBD2. Germline V gene data show CDR1 as MDHEN and CDR2 as SYDVKM. The V segment lost 3 bases and the J segment 1 base; nucleotides outside the gene matches: 7. The CDR3 consists of 18 residues. In DNA, the CDR3 is TGTGCCAGCAGTTTCGCTAGCGGGAGGGGCTGGTCCTACAATGAGCAGTTCTTC. Amino acids: CASSFASGRGWSYNEQFF.

This clonotype has more than one count but fewer than ten. The gene calls are TRBV2 and TRBJ2-1, with 8 bases that match TRBD2. The germline gives CDR1 SNHLY, CDR2 FYNNEI. CDR3 length: 14 amino acids. The J segment lost 5 bases and the V segment lost 8 bases, leaving 8 bases of the junction unmatched. The CDR3 reads CASLSGIKNNEQFF. The CDR3 nucleotides are TGTGCCAGCCTTAGCGGGATAAAGAACAATGAGCAGTTCTTC.

This clonotype has a count of ten or more. CDR3 sequence reads: CATSDLTTSGSTDTQYF. The CDR3 DNA is TGTGCCACCAGTGATCTAACCACTAGCGGGTCAACAGATACGCAGTATTTT. The rearrangement uses TRBV24-1 and TRBJ2-3; 9 nucleotides agree with TRBD2. CDR1 KGHDR and CDR2 SFDVKD come from the germline V gene. The CDR3 is 17 amino acids. The trim removed 3 bases at V and 3 bases at J, leaving 9 bases unmatched.

As for this clonotype: Being one base from a much bigger clone, this may be a read error. The rearrangement joins TRBV7-2 to TRBJ2-7; 8 nucleotides agree with TRBD1. With V trimmed by 3 bases and J by 7 bases, 8 bases remained unmatched. Germline-derived CDR1 and CDR2 are SGHTA and FQGNSA. The CDR3 covers 14 residues. The CDR3, as DNA: TGTGCCAGCAGCTTTGGACAGGGTCGGGATGAGCAGTACTTC. Protein sequence: CASSFGQGRDEQYF.

Notes on this clonotype: Possible read error: a much larger clone is one base away. V is TRBV7-2 and J is TRBJ2-7, with D tentatively TRBD2 (7 bases). V lost 7 bases, J lost 6 bases, and 22 bases lay in between. The CDR3 has 15 amino acids. The V gene's germline CDR1 is SGHTA and CDR2 FQGNSA. CDR3 sequence: CASNFSQGTGGEQYF. For the CDR3, the DNA is TGTGCCAGCAATTTCTCCCAGGGGACGGGGGGCGAGCAGTACTTC.